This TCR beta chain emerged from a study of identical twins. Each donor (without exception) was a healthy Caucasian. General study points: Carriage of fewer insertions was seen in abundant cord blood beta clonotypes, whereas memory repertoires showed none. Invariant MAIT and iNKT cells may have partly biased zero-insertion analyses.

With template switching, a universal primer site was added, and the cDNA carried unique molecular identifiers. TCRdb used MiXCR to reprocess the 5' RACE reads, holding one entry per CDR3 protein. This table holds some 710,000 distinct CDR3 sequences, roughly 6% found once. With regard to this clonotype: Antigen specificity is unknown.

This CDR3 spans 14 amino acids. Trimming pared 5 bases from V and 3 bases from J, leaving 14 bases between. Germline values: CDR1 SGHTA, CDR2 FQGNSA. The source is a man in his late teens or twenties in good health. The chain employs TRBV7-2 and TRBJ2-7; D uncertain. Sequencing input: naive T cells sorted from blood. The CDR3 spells CASSTADFDYEQYF. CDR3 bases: TGTGCCAGCAGCACCGCAGATTTCGACTACGAGCAGTACTTC.